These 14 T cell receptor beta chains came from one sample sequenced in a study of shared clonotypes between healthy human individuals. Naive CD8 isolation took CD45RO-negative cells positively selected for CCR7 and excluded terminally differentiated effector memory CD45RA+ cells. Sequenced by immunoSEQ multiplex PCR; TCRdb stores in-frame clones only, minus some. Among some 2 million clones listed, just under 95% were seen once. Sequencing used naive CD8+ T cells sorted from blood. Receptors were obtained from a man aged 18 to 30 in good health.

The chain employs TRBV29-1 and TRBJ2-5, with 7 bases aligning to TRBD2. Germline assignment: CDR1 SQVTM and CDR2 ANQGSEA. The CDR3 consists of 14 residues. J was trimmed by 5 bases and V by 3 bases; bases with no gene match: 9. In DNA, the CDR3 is TGCAGCGTTGAGGGGCGCGGGGGAATGGAGACCCAGTACTTC. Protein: CSVEGRGGMETQYF.

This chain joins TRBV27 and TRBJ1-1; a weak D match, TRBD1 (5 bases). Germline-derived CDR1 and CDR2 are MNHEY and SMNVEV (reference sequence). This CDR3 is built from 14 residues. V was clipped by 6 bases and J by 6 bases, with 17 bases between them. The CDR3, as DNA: TGTGCCAGCAGATCGCACCCGTTGGGGGCTGAAGCTTTCTTT. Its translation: CASRSHPLGAEAFF.

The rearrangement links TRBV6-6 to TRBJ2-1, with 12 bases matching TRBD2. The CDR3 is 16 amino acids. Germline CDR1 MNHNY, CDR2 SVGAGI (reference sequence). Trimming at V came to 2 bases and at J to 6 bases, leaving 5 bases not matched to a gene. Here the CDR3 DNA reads TGTGCCAGCAGTTACCCGACTAGCGGGAGTAGCAATGAGCAGTTCTTC. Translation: CASSYPTSGSSNEQFF.

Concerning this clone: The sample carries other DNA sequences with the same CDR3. CDR3 in amino acids: CASSARLGTEAFF. The CDR3 DNA follows: TGTGCCAGCAGCGCCCGGTTAGGGACTGAAGCTTTCTTT. The chain combines TRBV9 with TRBJ1-1; D uncertain. V was pared by 3 bases and J by 5 bases, with 11 bases between. CDR3 length: 13 amino acids. Germline V gene lookup returns CDR1 SGDLS and CDR2 YYNGEE.

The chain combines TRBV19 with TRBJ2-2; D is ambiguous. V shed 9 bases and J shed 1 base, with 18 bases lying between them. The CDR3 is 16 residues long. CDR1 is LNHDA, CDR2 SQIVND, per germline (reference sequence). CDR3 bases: TGTGCCAGCAAGACCCCCTTTGCGGAGAACACCGGGGAGCTGTTTTTT. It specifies CASKTPFAENTGELFF.

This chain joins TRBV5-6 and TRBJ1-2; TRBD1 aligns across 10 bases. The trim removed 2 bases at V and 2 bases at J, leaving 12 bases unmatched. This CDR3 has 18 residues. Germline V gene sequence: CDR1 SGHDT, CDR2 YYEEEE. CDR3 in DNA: TGTGCCAGCAGCTTCTTTCTCCCGGGGACAGGGGAGAACTATGGCTACACCTTC. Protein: CASSFFLPGTGENYGYTF.

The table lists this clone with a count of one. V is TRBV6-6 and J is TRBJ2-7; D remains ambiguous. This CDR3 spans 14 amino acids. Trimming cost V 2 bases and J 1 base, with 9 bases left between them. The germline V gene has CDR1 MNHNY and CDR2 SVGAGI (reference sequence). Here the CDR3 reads CASSYRADSYEQYF. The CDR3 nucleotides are TGTGCCAGCAGTTACCGGGCAGATTCCTACGAGCAGTACTTC.

DNA of the CDR3: TGCGCCAGCAGTGAGGTCGGGGGGAACGAGCAGTACTTC. This encodes CASSEVGGNEQYF. The rearrangement uses TRBV10-1 and TRBJ2-7; 7 nucleotides agree with TRBD2. V was clipped by 2 bases and J by 5 bases; unmatched bases: 3. The CDR3 totals 13 residues. CDR1 and CDR2 (germline): WNHNN, SYGVQD (reference sequence).

The CDR3 is CASSPAPRASYEQYF. CDR3 nucleotides: TGTGCCAGCAGCCCGGCGCCGCGGGCCTCCTACGAGCAGTACTTC. J is TRBJ2-7 and V is TRBV9; possible D gene TRBD2, 5 bases. The CDR3 covers 15 residues. Trimming left V 4 bases short and J 0 bases short, with 14 bases between. Germline CDR1 SGDLS, CDR2 YYNGEE.

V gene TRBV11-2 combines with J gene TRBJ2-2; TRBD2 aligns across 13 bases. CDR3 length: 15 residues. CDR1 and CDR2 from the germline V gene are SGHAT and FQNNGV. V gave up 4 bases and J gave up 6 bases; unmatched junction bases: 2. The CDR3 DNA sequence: TGTGCCAGCAGCTCGGGACTAGCGGGACCCGGGGAGCTGTTTTTT. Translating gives CASSSGLAGPGELFF.

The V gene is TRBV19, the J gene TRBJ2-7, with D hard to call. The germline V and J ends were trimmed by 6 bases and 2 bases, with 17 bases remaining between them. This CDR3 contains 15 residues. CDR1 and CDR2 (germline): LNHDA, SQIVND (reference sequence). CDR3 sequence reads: CASSPGLVGAYEQYF. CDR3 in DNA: TGTGCCAGTAGCCCTGGGTTGGTTGGGGCCTACGAGCAGTACTTC.

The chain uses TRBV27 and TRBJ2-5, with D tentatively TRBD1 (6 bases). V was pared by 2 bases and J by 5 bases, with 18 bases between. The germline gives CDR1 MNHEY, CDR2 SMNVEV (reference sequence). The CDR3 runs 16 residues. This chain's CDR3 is CASSLMEGTLHETQYF. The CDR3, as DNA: TGTGCCAGCAGTTTAATGGAAGGGACACTTCACGAGACCCAGTACTTC.

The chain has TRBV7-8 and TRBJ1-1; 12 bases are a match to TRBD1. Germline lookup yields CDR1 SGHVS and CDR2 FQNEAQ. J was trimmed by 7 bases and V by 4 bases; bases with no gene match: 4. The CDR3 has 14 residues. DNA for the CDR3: TGTGCCAGCAGCTCGGGACAGGGGGCCGGTGAAGCTTTCTTT. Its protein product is CASSSGQGAGEAFF.

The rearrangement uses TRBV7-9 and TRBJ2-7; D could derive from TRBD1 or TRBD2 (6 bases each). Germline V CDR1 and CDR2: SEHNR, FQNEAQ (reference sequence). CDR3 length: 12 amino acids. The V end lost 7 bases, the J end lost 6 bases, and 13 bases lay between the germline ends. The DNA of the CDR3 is TGTGCCAGCATGCTCGGGGGCTCCGAGCAGTACTTC. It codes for CASMLGGSEQYF.